This T cell receptor beta chain emerged from a study of T-cell memory formation after mild COVID-19. General study findings and limits: Those CD4+ clones that contracted were mainly in CM and EM (CD8+ ones in EMRA). There was a balanced CD4/CD8 profile in clones contracting day 15 to 85, and later expanders leaned CD4+. Clones from the second wave (peaking day 37) had unconfirmed SARS-CoV-2 specificity. Detection of some responders pre-infection suggested pre-existing cross-reactive memory T cells participated.

V gave up 4 bases and J gave up 1 base; unmatched junction bases: 11. CDR3 size: 17 residues. Germline V gene data show CDR1 as LNHNV and CDR2 as YYDKDF (reference sequence). TCRdb re-called the 5' RACE reads with MiXCR, one entry per CDR3 protein. This sample yields 350,000 to 500,000 distinct CDR3 sequences, of which around 20% are seen a single time; around 8% belongs to the top ten. This clonotype turned up a few times. Its antigen is unknown. The chain employs TRBV15 and TRBJ2-7, with 9 bases fitting TRBD2. This TCR derives from an adult woman who had mild COVID-19 (a few samples of this study predate the infection). Cell type and time point are not known. Material: PBMCs or a T cell subset sorted from them (not recorded which). CDR3 in DNA: TGTGCCACCAGCAAGAGAGGCCTAGCGGGACATTCCTACGAGCAGTACTTC. It is translated as CATSKRGLAGHSYEQYF.